These T cell receptor beta chains were read from a single sample in a study of blood T cell repertoires in COVID-19. Here immunoSEQ multiplex PCR was the method, and the copy in TCRdb shows in-frame clones only, minus some. Of about 230,000 clones listed, around 78% were seen once; the top ten hold approximately 2.6%. The specimen sequenced was peripheral blood. These TCRs come from a woman aged 70 to 79 with active or convalescent COVID-19. Each CDR3 is given with its conserved first and last residue. The D gene is left open where the match is weak. Size is stated for part of the rows, as once, few or many counts, or as a class when the clone is expanded.

V: TRBV29-1
D: TRBD1
J: TRBJ2-3
size: few
CDR3: CSGGQGADTQYF
DNA: TGCAGCGGTGGACAGGGGGCGGATACGCAGTATTTT

V: TRBV12-2
D: -
J: TRBJ2-3
size: -
CDR3: CASRLAQSGETDTQYF
DNA: TGTGCAAGTCGCTTAGCGCAAAGCGGGGAGACAGATACGCAGTATTTT

V: TRBV4-3
D: -
J: TRBJ2-7
size: -
CDR3: CASAPSPGSYEQYF
DNA: TGCGCCAGCGCCCCTAGTCCTGGCTCCTACGAGCAGTACTTC

V: TRBV7-2
D: -
J: TRBJ1-2
size: once
CDR3: CASRPPGHPYGYTF
DNA: TGTGCCAGTAGACCCCCGGGACACCCCTATGGCTACACCTTC

V: TRBV7-9
D: -
J: TRBJ2-5
size: few
CDR3: CASSLGTVETQYF
DNA: TGTGCCAGCAGCTTAGGGACAGTGGAGACCCAGTACTTC

V: TRBV7-2
D: TRBD1
J: TRBJ1-6
size: -
CDR3: CASSLEGGDRGRSPLHF
DNA: TGTGCCAGCAGCTTAGAAGGAGGGGACAGGGGGCGTTCACCCCTCCACTTT

V: TRBV19
D: -
J: TRBJ1-5
size: few
CDR3: CASSIDPNGAGNQPQHF
DNA: TGTGCCAGTAGTATAGACCCGAATGGAGCCGGTAATCAGCCCCAGCATTTT

V: TRBV7-2
D: TRBD2
J: TRBJ2-5
size: -
CDR3: CASSGGLASETQYF
DNA: TGTGCCAGCAGTGGGGGACTAGCTTCGGAGACCCAGTACTTC

V: TRBV9
D: TRBD1
J: TRBJ2-5
size: -
CDR3: CASSATDRGLQETQYF
DNA: TGTGCCAGCAGCGCGACGGACAGGGGCCTTCAAGAGACCCAGTACTTC

V: TRBV5-1
D: TRBD1
J: TRBJ2-1
size: -
CDR3: CASSLVQGVYNEQFF
DNA: TGCGCCAGCAGCTTGGTACAGGGGGTATACAATGAGCAGTTCTTC

V: TRBV5-1
D: TRBD1
J: TRBJ2-7
size: -
CDR3: CASRLGTGTQGEQYF
DNA: TGCGCCAGCAGGCTCGGGACAGGGACACAGGGGGAGCAGTACTTC

V: TRBV30
D: -
J: TRBJ1-2
size: -
CDR3: CAWSVVGGSYGYTF
DNA: TGTGCCTGGAGTGTAGTCGGGGGGTCCTATGGCTACACCTTC

V: TRBV5-1
D: TRBD1
J: TRBJ1-1
size: few
CDR3: CASSFQGAETEAFF
DNA: TGCGCCAGCAGCTTCCAGGGGGCGGAAACTGAAGCTTTCTTT

V: TRBV5-6
D: -
J: TRBJ2-1
size: -
CDR3: CASSLGAGTTYNEQFF
DNA: TGTGCCAGCAGCTTGGGGGCGGGGACCACCTACAATGAGCAGTTCTTC

V: TRBV5-1
D: TRBD1
J: TRBJ1-2
size: -
CDR3: CASSSDRVVYGYTF
DNA: TGCGCCAGCAGCTCAGACAGGGTAGTTTATGGCTACACCTTC

V: TRBV9
D: TRBD1
J: TRBJ1-3
size: -
CDR3: CASSGTGTGNTIYF
DNA: TGTGCCAGCAGCGGGACAGGGACTGGAAACACCATATATTTT

V: TRBV2
D: TRBD2
J: TRBJ2-7
size: -
CDR3: CASSPGTTYEQYF
DNA: TGTGCCAGCAGTCCCGGGACTACCTACGAGCAGTACTTC

V: TRBV10-2
D: -
J: TRBJ1-5
size: -
CDR3: CASSEWGHQGVQPQHF
DNA: TGCGCCAGCAGTGAGTGGGGACACCAGGGAGTTCAGCCCCAGCATTTT

V: TRBV29-1
D: -
J: TRBJ2-5
size: -
CDR3: CSVGGTLGAETQYF
DNA: TGCAGCGTTGGGGGGACTTTGGGCGCAGAGACCCAGTACTTC

V: TRBV6-1
D: -
J: TRBJ1-3
size: -
CDR3: CASSEDGSWGDTIYF
DNA: TGTGCCAGCAGTGAAGACGGCTCCTGGGGAGACACCATATATTTT

V: TRBV5-1
D: -
J: TRBJ1-4
size: -
CDR3: CASRRTVATNEKLFF
DNA: TGCGCCAGCAGGCGTACAGTTGCAACTAATGAAAAACTGTTTTTT

V: TRBV7-2
D: -
J: TRBJ1-4
size: -
CDR3: CASSRQANEKLFF
DNA: TGTGCCAGCAGCCGACAGGCGAATGAAAAACTGTTTTTT

V: TRBV19
D: -
J: TRBJ2-3
size: -
CDR3: CASSPGTSTDTQYF
DNA: TGTGCCAGTAGTCCTGGGACTAGCACAGATACGCAGTATTTT

V: TRBV12-3/TRBV12-4
D: TRBD1
J: TRBJ2-3
size: -
CDR3: CASRPGTVNTQYF
DNA: TGTGCCAGCAGGCCGGGGACAGTCAATACGCAGTATTTT

V: TRBV3-1/TRBV3-2
D: -
J: TRBJ1-1
size: once
CDR3: CASSPPTAGDTEAFF
DNA: TGTGCCAGCAGCCCCCCGACTGCCGGGGACACTGAAGCTTTCTTT

V: TRBV5-4
D: TRBD1
J: TRBJ2-5
size: -
CDR3: CASSLDRGRETQYF
DNA: TGTGCCAGCAGCTTGGACAGGGGGCGCGAGACCCAGTACTTC